The next 23 T cell receptor beta chains were all read from a single sample in a study of Tregs in tolerant kidney transplant recipients. The protocol was immunoSEQ multiplex PCR, while the TCRdb copy is restricted to in-frame clones and leaves out a portion. The table has more than 95,000 clones, 92% seen once. Sequencing was done on a sample of CD4+ T cells from blood. The receptor set was obtained from a human donor in good health.

The chain employs TRBV14 and TRBJ1-1; D gene uncertain. Germline CDR1 reads SGHDN; CDR2 reads FVKESK. V was pared by 0 bases and J by 1 base, with 3 bases between. The CDR3 is made up of 13 amino acids. Here the CDR3 DNA reads TGTGCCAGCAGCCAAGACAGGAACACTGAAGCTTTCTTT. Protein: CASSQDRNTEAFF.

V usage is TRBV6-1 and J usage is TRBJ2-5; maybe TRBD1 (6 bases). The CDR3 covers 14 residues. Germline CDR1 reads MNHNS; CDR2 reads SASEGT. Trimming removed 6 bases from V and 0 bases from J, with 11 bases in between. CDR3 bases: TGTGCCAGCAGGGGGGCCCTTGACCAAGAGACCCAGTACTTC. This translates into CASRGALDQETQYF.

The DNA of the CDR3 is TGTGCCAGTAGTATTGGGGGATCCTACGAGCAGTACTTC. Amino acids: CASSIGGSYEQYF. V and J are TRBV19 and TRBJ2-7, with D perhaps assigned TRBD1 or TRBD2 (5 bases each). With 3 bases removed from V and 1 base from J, the gap between germline ends came to 7 bases. The CDR3 runs to 13 residues. The germline CDR1 and CDR2 sequences are LNHDA and SQIVND (reference sequence).

This chain links TRBV14 with TRBJ1-2; TRBD1 aligns across 9 bases. The V gene end was trimmed by 0 bases and the J gene end by 7 bases; junction bases not matched to a gene: 6. This CDR3 has 15 amino acids. The V gene's germline CDR1 is SGHDN and CDR2 FVKESK. The CDR3 here is CASSQDLQGAGGYTF. The CDR3 DNA sequence: TGTGCCAGCAGCCAAGACCTACAGGGGGCAGGTGGCTACACCTTC.

The chain has TRBV10-3 and TRBJ2-5; tentative D call: TRBD1 (6 bases). Trimming left V 3 bases short and J 1 base short, with 12 bases between. Germline CDR1 reads ENHRY; CDR2 reads SYGVKD. This CDR3 spans 15 amino acids. The CDR3 region is CAISDFEDSQETQYF. As DNA, the CDR3 is TGTGCCATCAGTGATTTCGAGGACAGCCAAGAGACCCAGTACTTC.

The chain joins TRBV28 to TRBJ2-7; 11 bases map to TRBD1. The ends lost 6 bases at V and 2 bases at J; junction bases unmatched: 6. The V gene's germline CDR1 is MDHEN and CDR2 SYDVKM. CDR3 length equals 15 residues. The CDR3 DNA sequence: TGTGCCAGCAGCCGAGGGACAGGGGGAGCCTACGAGCAGTACTTC. Amino acid sequence: CASSRGTGGAYEQYF.

J is TRBJ2-3 and V is TRBV11-3; D could derive from TRBD1 or TRBD2 (5 bases each). Germline CDR1 is SGHNT and CDR2 is YENEEA. The CDR3 is made up of 18 amino acids. V was shortened by 0 bases and J by 1 base, with 17 bases between the two germline ends. CDR3 sequence reads: CASSLDFQARGGTDTQYF. The DNA for the CDR3 is TGTGCCAGCAGCTTAGATTTCCAGGCCAGAGGGGGCACAGATACGCAGTATTTT.

V gene TRBV9 combines with J gene TRBJ1-6; D is perhaps TRBD1 (5 bases). The CDR3 runs to 15 residues. Trimming left V 2 bases short and J 6 bases short, with 12 bases between. The germline gives CDR1 SGDLS, CDR2 YYNGEE. The CDR3, as DNA: TGTGCCAGCAGCGTTGGGACGGCTCTTAATTCACCCCTCCACTTT. This gives the protein CASSVGTALNSPLHF.

V gene TRBV4-1 combines with J gene TRBJ1-2; TRBD1 aligns across 7 bases. V shed 5 bases and J 2 bases; nucleotides not matched to a gene: 5. This CDR3 is built from 14 residues. Germline CDR1 and CDR2: MGHRA and YSYEKL. The CDR3 spells CASSYPGQNYGYTF. The CDR3 bases are TGCGCCAGCAGCTACCCGGGACAGAACTATGGCTACACCTTC.

V is TRBV27 and J is TRBJ1-1; 9 bases are a match to TRBD1. Germline V lookup: CDR1 MNHEY, CDR2 SMNVEV (reference sequence). CDR3 length: 14 residues. With V trimmed by 6 bases and J by 6 bases, 8 bases remained unmatched. CDR3 coding DNA: TGTGCCAGCAGATCCTCGGACAGGGGTCCTGAAGCTTTCTTT. It is translated as CASRSSDRGPEAFF.

The chain carries TRBV27 and TRBJ2-3, with 7 bases fitting TRBD2. The J segment lost 2 bases and the V segment lost 0 bases, leaving 5 bases of the junction unmatched. The CDR3 is 16 residues long. Germline V gene sequence: CDR1 MNHEY, CDR2 SMNVEV (reference sequence). CDR3 sequence: CASSLSGRIFTDTQYF. Written as DNA, the CDR3 is TGTGCCAGCAGTTTATCCGGGAGGATCTTCACAGATACGCAGTATTTT.

The rearrangement joins TRBV5-5 to TRBJ2-7, with TRBD2 matching 9 bases. V dropped 2 bases and J dropped 2; count of bases not matched to a gene: 11. Germline V gene sequence: CDR1 SGHKS, CDR2 YYEKEE (reference sequence). This CDR3 has 17 residues. As DNA, the CDR3 is TGTGCCAGCAGCTTAAGGACTAGCGAGAAGACACCCTACGAGCAGTACTTC. Its protein is CASSLRTSEKTPYEQYF.

The chain has TRBV2 and TRBJ1-2; 7 nucleotides match TRBD1. This CDR3 is built from 12 residues. Germline V gene lookup returns CDR1 SNHLY and CDR2 FYNNEI. J lost 4 bases, V lost 7 bases, and 3 bases had no gene match. CDR3 coding DNA: TGTGCCAGCACGGGGGACAGCTATGGCTACACCTTC. The encoded protein is CASTGDSYGYTF.

CDR3: CASSYTTDTGELFF. CDR3 nucleotides: TGTGCCAGCAGTTACACGACAGACACCGGGGAGCTGTTTTTT. This chain connects TRBV6-5 to TRBJ2-2; a weak D match, TRBD1 (5 bases). CDR1 and CDR2 (germline): MNHEY, SVGAGI. The V and J ends lost 2 bases and 3 bases respectively, with 7 bases between them. The CDR3 spans 14 residues.

The chain recombines TRBV7-8 with TRBJ2-3; D unclear. This CDR3 contains 14 residues. Germline CDR1 reads SGHVS; CDR2 reads FQNEAQ. The germline V and J ends were trimmed by 2 bases and 2 bases, with 8 bases remaining between them. CDR3 coding DNA: TGTGCCAGCAGCTTATCAAGGGCCACAGATACGCAGTATTTT. Protein: CASSLSRATDTQYF.

The chain combines TRBV7-3 with TRBJ1-1; D may be TRBD1 (5 bases). The CDR3 length is 14 residues. Germline-derived CDR1 and CDR2 are SGHTA and FQGTGA. Trimming took off 5 bases at V and 3 bases at J, with 13 bases between the two ends. This CDR3 reads CASSRWGSDTEAFF. For the CDR3, the DNA is TGTGCCAGCAGCCGCTGGGGGTCTGACACTGAAGCTTTCTTT.

This clone was detected once. V and J are TRBV7-2 and TRBJ2-1, with D uncertain. Germline V gives CDR1 SGHTA, CDR2 FQGNSA. The CDR3 covers 13 residues. V lost 4 bases, J lost 9 bases, and 13 bases lay in between. The CDR3 sequence is CASSSRTRSEQFF. CDR3 DNA sequence: TGTGCCAGCAGCTCCCGGACCAGGTCTGAGCAGTTCTTC.

The CDR3 reads CASSPSRGSNQPQHF. The DNA of the CDR3 is TGTGCCAGCAGTCCCTCGAGGGGGAGCAATCAGCCCCAGCATTTT. The rearrangement joins TRBV6-1 to TRBJ1-5; possibly TRBD1 for D (6 bases). Germline lookup yields CDR1 MNHNS and CDR2 SASEGT. This CDR3 contains 15 residues. V lost 5 bases to trimming and J lost 1 base, with 12 bases between them.

V usage is TRBV4-2 and J usage is TRBJ2-7, with 7 bases fitting TRBD2. Germline V gene sequence: CDR1 LGHNA, CDR2 YNFKEQ. The CDR3 runs to 18 residues. V lost 0 bases, J lost 5 bases, and 16 bases stayed unmatched. CDR3 loop: CASSQETRTSNKGDEQYF. The CDR3 DNA reads TGTGCCAGCAGCCAAGAGACCAGGACTAGTAATAAAGGAGACGAGCAGTACTTC.

The V gene is TRBV7-9, the J gene TRBJ2-2; D perhaps matches TRBD1 (6 bases). The germline V gene encodes CDR1 SEHNR and CDR2 FQNEAQ (reference sequence). With 7 bases removed from V and 4 bases from J, the gap between germline ends came to 16 bases. This CDR3 is 15 amino acids long. In nucleotides, the CDR3 is TGTGCCAGCACTACGACAGGCAGAGTCACCGGGGAGCTGTTTTTT. It translates to CASTTTGRVTGELFF.

V is TRBV4-2 and J is TRBJ2-1; TRBD2 matches at 12 bases. The CDR3 contains 19 residues. Germline assignment: CDR1 LGHNA and CDR2 YNFKEQ. V shed 0 bases and J 7 bases; nucleotides not matched to a gene: 13. The CDR3 protein is CASSQERASTSGRLNEQFF. DNA of the CDR3: TGTGCCAGCAGCCAAGAAAGGGCTTCGACTAGCGGGAGATTGAATGAGCAGTTCTTC.

The chain joins TRBV5-1 to TRBJ2-7; 9 positions agree with TRBD1. CDR3 size: 17 residues. V shed 0 bases, J shed 3 bases, and the junction held 10 bases outside the gene matches. In germline, CDR1 is SGHRS, CDR2 YFSETQ. CDR3 bases: TGCGCCAGCAGCTTGGGTCTTGACAGGGGGGCGGGCTACGAGCAGTACTTC. Translating it yields CASSLGLDRGAGYEQYF.

J is TRBJ1-2 and V is TRBV27; no clear D. The V gene's germline CDR1 is MNHEY and CDR2 SMNVEV (reference sequence). Deletions cut 3 bases from V and 0 bases from J, with 11 bases between. The CDR3 is 15 residues long. Here the CDR3 reads CASSFLQSSNYGYTF. The CDR3 DNA sequence: TGTGCCAGCAGTTTTCTCCAGTCTTCTAACTATGGCTACACCTTC.